This TCR beta chain was obtained from a study of cytotoxic CD8 clonotypes in ibrutinib-treated CLL. Overall study context: Per sample, productive templates averaged about 240,000 and productive rearrangements averaged 94,082. Study-wide points: The study found clonality rose at ibrutinib response, then fell toward baseline at progression. At the start, clonality exceeded age-matched healthy donors and followed circulating CD8+ T-cell counts.

Note on this clone: Its target is unknown.

The CDR3 has 15 amino acids. The ends were cut back, 0 bases at V and 5 bases at J, with 13 bases in the middle. The V gene's germline CDR1 is WNHNN and CDR2 SYGVQD (reference sequence). Profiled with immunoSEQ multiplex PCR; TCRdb holds only in-frame clones, not every one. The table shows tens of thousands of clones, with about nine tenths occurring only once. From cryopreserved PBMCs came approximately 1.9 micrograms of genomic DNA used for TCR beta libraries. The chain is built from TRBV10-1 and TRBJ1-1; D call uncertain. The sequencing here drew on PBMCs, taken after 12 months of ibrutinib treatment. The TCR sequence derives from a human donor with chronic lymphocytic leukemia. CDR3 in DNA: TGCGCCAGCAGTGAGTCGATGCTCGGGGTGACTGAAGCTTTCTTT. This sequence encodes CASSESMLGVTEAFF.